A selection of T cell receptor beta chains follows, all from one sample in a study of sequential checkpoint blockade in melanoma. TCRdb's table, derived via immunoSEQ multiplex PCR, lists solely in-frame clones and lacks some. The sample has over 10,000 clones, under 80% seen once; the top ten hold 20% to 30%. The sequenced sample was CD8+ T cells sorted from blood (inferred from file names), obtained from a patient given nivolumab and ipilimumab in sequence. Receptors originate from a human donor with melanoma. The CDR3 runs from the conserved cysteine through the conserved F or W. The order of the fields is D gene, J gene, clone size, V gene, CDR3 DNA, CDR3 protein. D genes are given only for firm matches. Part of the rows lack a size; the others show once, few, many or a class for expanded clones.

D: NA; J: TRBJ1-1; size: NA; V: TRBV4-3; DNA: TGCGCCAGCAGCCAGATCGGGGTCGGTGAAGCTTTCTTT; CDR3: CASSQIGVGEAFF
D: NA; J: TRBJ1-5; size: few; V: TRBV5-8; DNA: TGTGCCAGCAGCTTCAGGGCCTTCCGTCAGCCCCAGCATTTT; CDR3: CASSFRAFRQPQHF
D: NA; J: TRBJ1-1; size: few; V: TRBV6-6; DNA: TGTGCCAGCAGACAAAACACTGAAGCTTTCTTT; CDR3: CASRQNTEAFF
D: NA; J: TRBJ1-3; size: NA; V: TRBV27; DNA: TGTGCCAGCAGTCCCGGCAGGGGCGGCTCTGGAAACACCATATATTTT; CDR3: CASSPGRGGSGNTIYF
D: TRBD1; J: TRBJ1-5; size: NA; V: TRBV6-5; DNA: TGTGCCAGCAGTGCGGACAGGGGTTATCAGCCCCAGCATTTT; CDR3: CASSADRGYQPQHF
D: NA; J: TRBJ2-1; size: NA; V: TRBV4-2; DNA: TGTGCCAGCAGCCAAGTCCCCGGGGGAAACAATGAGCAGTTCTTC; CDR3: CASSQVPGGNNEQFF
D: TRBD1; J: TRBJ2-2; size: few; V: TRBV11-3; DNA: TGTGCCAGCAGCCCGGGACAGGCTTTCAGCGGGGAGCTGTTTTTT; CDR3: CASSPGQAFSGELFF
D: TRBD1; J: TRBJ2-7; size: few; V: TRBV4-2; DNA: TGTGCCAGCAGCGCTATGGGACAGTCCTCCTACGAGCAGTACTTC; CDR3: CASSAMGQSSYEQYF
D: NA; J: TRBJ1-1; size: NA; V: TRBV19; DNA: TGTGCCACCCAGATTTCGTTGAACGCTGAAGCTTTCTTT; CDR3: CATQISLNAEAFF
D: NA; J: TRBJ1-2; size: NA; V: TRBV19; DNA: TGTGCCAGTAGTATCGAGGACAGCGGATTTTATGGCTACACCTTC; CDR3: CASSIEDSGFYGYTF
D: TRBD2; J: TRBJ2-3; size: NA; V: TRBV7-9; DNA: TGTGCCAGCAGCGTGATACGACTAGCGGGAGGGCCTGATACAGATACGCAGTATTTT; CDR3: CASSVIRLAGGPDTDTQYF
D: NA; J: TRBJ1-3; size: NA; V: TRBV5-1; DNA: TGCGCCAGCAGCTTGGCCGCAGGGTCTGGAAACACCATATATTTT; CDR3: CASSLAAGSGNTIYF
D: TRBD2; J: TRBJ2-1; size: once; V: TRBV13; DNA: TGTGCCAGCAGCTTAGGCCTCGGACTAGCGGGGAGTGAGCAGTTCTTC; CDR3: CASSLGLGLAGSEQFF
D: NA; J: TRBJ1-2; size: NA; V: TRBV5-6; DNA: TGTGCCAGCAGCCCGGGGGGAGATGGCTACACCTTC; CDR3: CASSPGGDGYTF
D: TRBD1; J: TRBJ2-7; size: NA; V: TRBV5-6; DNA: TGTGCCAGCAGCCGTTTTCTTAGGACAGGGAACTACGAGCAGTACTTC; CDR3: CASSRFLRTGNYEQYF
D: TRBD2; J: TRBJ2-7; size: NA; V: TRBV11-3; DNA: TGTGCCAGCAGCTTTAGCGGGAGCAGCAACGAGCAGTACTTC; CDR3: CASSFSGSSNEQYF
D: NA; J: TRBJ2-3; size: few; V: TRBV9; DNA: TGTGCCAGCAGCGTAGGGGTCGGCCGGACTAGCACAGATACGCAGTATTTT; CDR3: CASSVGVGRTSTDTQYF
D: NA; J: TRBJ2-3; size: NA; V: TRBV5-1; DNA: TGCGCCAGCAGCTTTATAGGAGTATTCACAGATACGCAGTATTTT; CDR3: CASSFIGVFTDTQYF
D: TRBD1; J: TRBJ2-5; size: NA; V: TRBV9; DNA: TGTGCCAGCAGCGAACAGGGGTACCAAGAGACCCAGTACTTC; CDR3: CASSEQGYQETQYF
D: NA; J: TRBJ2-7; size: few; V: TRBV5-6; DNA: TGTGCCAGCAGACATATAACGACAGCTGCCTACGAGCAGTACTTC; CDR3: CASRHITTAAYEQYF